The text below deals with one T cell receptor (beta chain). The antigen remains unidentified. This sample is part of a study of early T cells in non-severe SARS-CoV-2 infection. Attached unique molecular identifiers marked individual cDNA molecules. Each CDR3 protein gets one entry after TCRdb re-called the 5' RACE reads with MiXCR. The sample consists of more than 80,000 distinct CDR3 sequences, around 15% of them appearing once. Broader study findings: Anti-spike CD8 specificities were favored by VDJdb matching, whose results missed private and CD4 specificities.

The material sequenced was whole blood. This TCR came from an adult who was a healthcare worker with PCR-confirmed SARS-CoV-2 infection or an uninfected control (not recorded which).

CDR3 sequence: CSASSAGGPNTDTQYF. The CDR3, as DNA: TGCAGTGCTAGTTCTGCGGGAGGGCCTAACACAGATACGCAGTATTTT. The chain couples TRBV20-1 to TRBJ2-3; the match to TRBD2 covers 9 bases. This CDR3 region has 16 residues. Trimming took 3 bases from V and 2 from J; bases not matched to a gene: 9. Per the germline V gene, CDR1 is DFQATT and CDR2 is SNEGSKA (reference sequence).